The clone carrying this TCR beta chain was picked up one time. The CDR3 has 16 residues. Per germline, CDR1 SGDLS and CDR2 YYNGEE. V lost 4 bases and J lost 9, with 23 bases in between. This sample was taken from a study of shared clonotypes between healthy human individuals. Data came from immunoSEQ multiplex PCR; TCRdb stores just in-frame clones and leaves some out. The sample has millions of clones; 93% are singletons. The chain is built from TRBV9 and TRBJ2-1; D possibly uses TRBD1 or TRBD2 (5 bases each). What was sequenced was naive CD4+ T cells from PBMCs. Subset described: CD45RA+ positively selected. This TCR derives from a man younger than 35 in good health. Some clones in this sample may be carry-over from other donors' samples. The CDR3 here is CASSPDAGTDTSEQFF. The DNA for the CDR3 is TGTGCCAGCAGCCCAGATGCCGGGACCGATACAAGTGAGCAGTTCTTC.